This passage covers 26 T cell receptor beta chains from one sample sequenced in a study of blood T cell repertoires in COVID-19. Data came from immunoSEQ multiplex PCR; TCRdb stores just in-frame clones and leaves some out. In the table there are approximately 93,000 clones, roughly 85% of which are singletons. Sequencing used peripheral blood. These receptors were obtained from a man aged 45-60 years with active or convalescent COVID-19.

The gene calls are TRBV6-5 and TRBJ1-5, with 10 positions matching TRBD1. Germline-derived CDR1 and CDR2 are MNHEY and SVGAGI. The CDR3 has 14 amino acids. V was pared by 5 bases and J by 5 bases, with 3 bases of the junction left unmatched. The CDR3 loop reads CASSRDRGDQPQHF. CDR3 nucleotide sequence: TGTGCCAGCAGTAGGGACAGGGGTGATCAGCCCCAGCATTTT.

The chain's CDR3 is CASSIDGGLGSYNEQFF. CDR3 coding DNA: TGTGCCAGTAGTATAGATGGTGGGCTCGGCTCCTACAATGAGCAGTTCTTC. The chain carries TRBV19 and TRBJ2-1, with unresolved D. CDR1 LNHDA and CDR2 SQIVND come from the germline V gene (reference sequence). V was pared by 0 bases and J by 0 bases, with 12 bases between. The CDR3 is made up of 17 amino acids.

V usage is TRBV28 and J usage is TRBJ2-1, with TRBD1 as a possible D gene (6 bases). The CDR3 extends over 14 amino acids. The ends were cut back, 4 bases at V and 5 bases at J, with 12 bases in the middle. From germline, CDR1 is MDHEN and CDR2 SYDVKM. CDR3 in DNA: TGTGCCAGCAGTTCGGACAGTCCCGACAATGAGCAGTTCTTC. Encoded protein: CASSSDSPDNEQFF. The variable domain in full, with the rest retrieved from reference TRBV28 and TRBJ2-1, is DVKVTQSSRYLVKRTGEKVFLECVQDMDHENMFWYRQDPGLGLRLIYFSYDVKMKEKGDIPEGYSVSREKKERFSLILESASTNQTSMYLCASSSDSPDNEQFFGPGTRLTVL.

This clone occurred a few times. CDR3 amino acids: CASSSGTGSYNEQFF. The CDR3 bases are TGTGCCAGCAGTTCCGGGACAGGGTCCTACAATGAGCAGTTCTTC. This chain uses TRBV28 with TRBJ2-1; the match to TRBD1 covers 9 bases. Germline values: CDR1 MDHEN, CDR2 SYDVKM. Trimming took 4 bases from V and 1 from J; bases not matched to a gene: 2. CDR3 size: 15 residues.

This sequence joins TRBV7-9 and TRBJ2-1; TRBD2 aligns across 11 bases. Germline CDR1 and CDR2: SEHNR and FQNEAQ (reference sequence). The CDR3 consists of 15 residues. V shed 5 bases, J shed 8 bases, and the junction held 8 bases outside the gene matches. The CDR3 loop is CASSNIAGGPDEQFF. The CDR3 DNA sequence: TGTGCCAGCAGCAACATAGCGGGAGGGCCGGATGAGCAGTTCTTC.

The chain recombines TRBV18 with TRBJ2-3; D uncertain. Germline CDR1 and CDR2: KGHSH and LQKENI. V shed 6 bases and J shed 0 bases, with 10 bases lying between them. The CDR3 is 14 residues long. The CDR3 DNA follows: TGTGCCAGCTCCACCAGAGGCAGCACAGATACGCAGTATTTT. Protein product: CASSTRGSTDTQYF.

This sequence joins TRBV3-1 (or the pseudogene TRBV3-2) and TRBJ2-7, with D perhaps matching TRBD1 (5 bases). This CDR3 region has 14 residues. The V gene's germline CDR1 is LGHDT and CDR2 YNNKEL (reference sequence). V was shortened by 2 bases and J by 1 base, with 9 bases between the two germline ends. In nucleotides, the CDR3 is TGTGCCAGCAGCCAACGACAGATATCCTACGAGCAGTACTTC. Translated: CASSQRQISYEQYF.

This sequence joins TRBV7-6 and TRBJ2-7, with 11 bases fitting TRBD1. Unmatched junction bases numbered 9, after V lost 5 bases and J lost 3 bases. Germline CDR1 is SGHVS and CDR2 is FNYEAQ. CDR3 length: 16 amino acids. The CDR3 here is CASSPIGQGADYEQYF. The CDR3 DNA follows: TGTGCCAGCAGCCCGATTGGACAGGGGGCAGACTACGAGCAGTACTTC.

Comments on this clone: Germline and junction disagree at one end, which may indicate a read error. CDR3 nucleotide sequence: TGTGCCAGCTCACCACCGGAACAGTATCAGCTACGGATCCAAATGAAAAAGCTGTTTTTT. It yields the protein CASSPPEQYQLRIQMKKLFF. J is TRBJ1-4 and V is TRBV18; no reliable D call. CDR1 is KGHSH and CDR2 is LQKENI in the germline V gene. The CDR3 runs 20 residues. Complete variable domain (other parts from reference TRBV18 and TRBJ1-4): NAGVMQNPRHLVRRRGQEARLRCSPMKGHSHVYWYRQLPEEGLKFMVYLQKENIIDESGMPKERFSAEFPKEGPSILRIQQVVRGDSAAYFCASSPPEQYQLRIQMKKLFFGSGTQLSVL.

The chain uses TRBV7-2 and TRBJ2-3, with 7 bases identical to TRBD2. Germline V gene sequence: CDR1 SGHTA, CDR2 FQGNSA. V lost 5 bases, J lost 1 base, and 9 bases stayed unmatched. The CDR3 consists of 16 residues. The CDR3 DNA is TGTGCCAGCAGCATTCAGCGGGGAAGCGGCACAGATACGCAGTATTTT. Translated: CASSIQRGSGTDTQYF.

The chain has TRBV4-2 and TRBJ2-5; possibly TRBD2 for D (5 bases). The CDR3 runs to 14 residues. The germline V gene has CDR1 LGHNA and CDR2 YNFKEQ. Trimming removed 1 base from V and 4 bases from J, with 10 bases in between. CDR3 nucleotide sequence: TGTGCCAGCAGCCAAGGGGTCGGAGGAGAGACCCAGTACTTC. Its translation: CASSQGVGGETQYF.

V is TRBV2 and J is TRBJ2-1; possible D gene TRBD2, 6 bases. V lost 4 bases, J lost 11 bases, and 30 bases lay in between. CDR3 length equals 18 residues. Germline V CDR1 and CDR2: SNHLY, FYNNEI. The CDR3 loop is CASSVRAGPREGLFKQFF. DNA for the CDR3: TGTGCCAGCAGTGTCCGGGCGGGACCTCGGGAAGGACTTTTTAAGCAGTTCTTC.

The count of this clone is one. The chain links TRBV19 to TRBJ1-1; TRBD1 is a possible D gene (6 bases). The CDR3 runs to 13 residues. CDR1 is LNHDA, CDR2 SQIVND, per germline (reference sequence). Trimming stripped 6 bases from V and 4 bases from J, with 12 bases between. CDR3 sequence: CASSSKGGTEAFF. The CDR3 DNA reads as TGTGCCAGTAGCAGCAAAGGGGGCACTGAAGCTTTCTTT. Variable domain in full (rest from reference TRBV19 and TRBJ1-1): DGGITQSPKYLFRKEGQNVTLSCEQNLNHDAMYWYRQDPGQGLRLIYYSQIVNDFQKGDIAEGYSVSREKKESFPLTVTSAQKNPTAFYLCASSSKGGTEAFFGQGTRLTVV.

The chain is built from TRBV27 and TRBJ1-5; no clear D. V shed 0 bases and J shed 15 bases, with 6 bases lying between them. The CDR3 loop spans 10 amino acids. Germline assignment: CDR1 MNHEY and CDR2 SMNVEV (reference sequence). The CDR3, as DNA: TGTGCCAGCAGTTTATCGGAGGGGCATTTT. Protein sequence: CASSLSEGHF.

The rearrangement joins TRBV28 to TRBJ2-3, with 8 bases matching TRBD1. Germline values: CDR1 MDHEN, CDR2 SYDVKM. CDR3 length: 15 amino acids. Losses at the gene ends were 2 bases for V and 4 bases for J; bases not matched to a gene: 5. The DNA for the CDR3 is TGTGCCAGCAGTTTAGAGCAGGGGGCCCCAGATACGCAGTATTTT. It encodes CASSLEQGAPDTQYF.

The chain has TRBV6-5 and TRBJ2-1; 12 bases fit TRBD2. In germline, CDR1 is MNHEY, CDR2 SVGAGI. The CDR3 spans 15 residues. After removal of 10 bases from V and 9 bases from J, the junction contained 13 bases not matched to a gene. CDR3 in amino acids: CATSGTSGSLSEQFF. The CDR3 DNA reads TGTGCCACCTCTGGGACTAGCGGGTCCCTTAGTGAGCAGTTCTTC.

The sample holds a few counts of this clone. V gene TRBV10-1 combines with J gene TRBJ1-1; a weak D match, TRBD1 (6 bases). The germline CDR1 and CDR2 sequences are WNHNN and SYGVQD (reference sequence). The CDR3 covers 15 residues. Trimming took off 0 bases at V and 2 bases at J, with 10 bases between the two ends. The DNA for the CDR3 is TGCGCCAGCAGTGAGTCCAGGACAGAAAACACTGAAGCTTTCTTT. This translates into CASSESRTENTEAFF.

The rearrangement links TRBV6-6 to TRBJ2-1; D not resolved. The germline V gene encodes CDR1 MNHNY and CDR2 SVGAGI (reference sequence). V was trimmed by 5 bases and J by 10 bases, leaving 12 bases between them. The CDR3 covers 12 residues. CDR3 in amino acids: CASSPRSEEQFF. CDR3 DNA sequence: TGTGCCAGCAGTCCTCGCAGTGAAGAGCAGTTCTTC.

The rearrangement links TRBV12-5 to TRBJ2-1; D remains unclear. Trimming cost V 4 bases and J 8 bases, with 6 bases left between them. Per the germline V gene, CDR1 is LGHNT and CDR2 is FRNRAP. The CDR3 spans 11 residues. The CDR3 loop reads CASGSVDEQFF. The CDR3 nucleotides are TGTGCTAGTGGTTCTGTCGATGAGCAGTTCTTC.

The J gene is TRBJ1-6, the V gene TRBV6-6; 8 bases match TRBD1. CDR1 MNHNY and CDR2 SVGAGI come from the germline V gene (reference sequence). This CDR3 spans 15 amino acids. Unmatched junction bases numbered 7, after V lost 4 bases and J lost 8 bases. The CDR3 sequence is CASSSPDRAYSPLHF. The CDR3 region has the DNA TGTGCCAGCAGTTCGCCGGACAGGGCATATTCACCCCTCCACTTT.

The CDR3 loop is CATSRTGSNQPQHF. CDR3 DNA sequence: TGTGCCACCAGCCGGACAGGATCCAATCAGCCCCAGCATTTT. The V gene is TRBV15, the J gene TRBJ1-5; 7 bases map to TRBD1. Germline V lookup: CDR1 LNHNV, CDR2 YYDKDF (reference sequence). The trim removed 5 bases at V and 3 bases at J, leaving 4 bases unmatched. The CDR3 loop spans 14 amino acids.

This clone was detected many times. The chain is built from TRBV6-2 or TRBV6-3 and TRBJ1-2; 10 bases are a match to TRBD1. This CDR3 contains 16 residues. Germline V lookup: CDR1 MNHEY, CDR2 SVGEGT. The V and J ends lost 8 bases and 3 bases, in that order; junction bases with no gene match: 12. The CDR3 protein is CASRSGTGEAYYGYTF. Written as DNA, the CDR3 is TGTGCCAGCCGTTCCGGGACAGGGGAGGCCTACTATGGCTACACCTTC.

The chain has TRBV4-1 and TRBJ2-1; 9 bases are shared with TRBD2. The germline V gene encodes CDR1 MGHRA and CDR2 YSYEKL. Trimming took 1 base from V and 7 from J; bases not matched to a gene: 11. This CDR3 spans 17 amino acids. The CDR3 reads CASSQVFGGGASNEQFF. As DNA, the CDR3 is TGCGCCAGCAGCCAAGTCTTCGGCGGGGGGGCAAGTAATGAGCAGTTCTTC.

This clone was detected a few times. The chain carries TRBV28 and TRBJ2-7; 10 nucleotides match TRBD1. Germline CDR1 and CDR2: MDHEN and SYDVKM. There are 15 residues in the CDR3. The CDR3 region has the DNA TGTGCTCTAACCTCGACAGGGGGCACTCATTACGAGCAGTACTTC. Translation gives CALTSTGGTHYEQYF.

This sequence joins TRBV6-2 or TRBV6-3 and TRBJ2-5; 11 bases agree with TRBD2. The CDR3 runs to 15 residues. J lost 4 bases, V lost 2 bases, and 3 bases had no gene match. Germline values: CDR1 MNHEY, CDR2 SVGEGT. The CDR3 DNA follows: TGTGCCAGCAGTTACAGTCTAGCGGGAGGAGAGACCCAGTACTTC. Its translation is CASSYSLAGGETQYF.

The table lists this clone with a count of one. This chain connects TRBV30 to TRBJ1-5; possible D gene TRBD1, 5 bases. The length of the CDR3 is 12 residues. Germline V gene sequence: CDR1 GTSNPN, CDR2 SVGIG (reference sequence). V lost 5 bases, J lost 1 base, and 6 bases lay in between. CDR3 in DNA: TGTGCCTGGTCAGGGAGCAATCAGCCCCAGCATTTT. This sequence encodes CAWSGSNQPQHF.